The T cell receptor (beta chain) under discussion was sequenced for a study of shared clonotypes between healthy human individuals. Germline CDR1 is MDHEN and CDR2 is SYDVKM. The CDR3 runs 13 residues. Trimming pared 3 bases from V and 7 bases from J, leaving 10 bases between. Details on this clone: Other DNA sequences of this sample code for an identical CDR3.

Sequenced by immunoSEQ multiplex PCR; TCRdb stores in-frame clones only, minus some. The repertoire has about 2.4 million clones, 90% to 95% of them found once; the top ten carry approximately 0.36%. The genes are TRBV28 and TRBJ2-1; tentative D call: TRBD2 (7 bases). Sample: naive CD4+ T cells from PBMCs. Subset noted: CD45RA+ positively selected. The source of this sequence is a man aged 18 to 35 in good health. Some clones in this sample may be carry-over from other donors' samples. The CDR3 loop is CASSLGGGNEQFF. The CDR3 DNA reads TGTGCCAGCAGTTTGGGAGGGGGTAATGAGCAGTTCTTC.